This T cell receptor beta chain was found in a study of blood T cells in healthy people across ages. Each donor was a healthy Caucasian individual from Russia, aged roughly 6 to 100. Next came a second PCR, run for about 6 to 12 cycles, which used a sample-barcoded 5' primer along with a J-beta primer mix. MiXCR, run by TCRdb on the 5' RACE reads, gives a single entry per CDR3 protein. The sample consists of about a million distinct CDR3 sequences, just over 50% of them appearing once. The CDR3 runs 17 residues. Germline CDR1 SEHNR, CDR2 FQNEAQ (reference sequence). The ends lost 2 bases at V and 0 bases at J; junction bases unmatched: 7. This clonotype was seen more than once but under ten times.

The clonotype originates from a woman in her sixties or seventies in good health. The chain links TRBV7-9 to TRBJ2-7, with 10 positions matching TRBD1. Sequencing input: blood. CDR3 in amino acids: CASSLSGQGILSYEQYF. The CDR3 DNA is TGTGCCAGCAGCTTATCGGGACAGGGGATCCTCTCCTACGAGCAGTACTTC.